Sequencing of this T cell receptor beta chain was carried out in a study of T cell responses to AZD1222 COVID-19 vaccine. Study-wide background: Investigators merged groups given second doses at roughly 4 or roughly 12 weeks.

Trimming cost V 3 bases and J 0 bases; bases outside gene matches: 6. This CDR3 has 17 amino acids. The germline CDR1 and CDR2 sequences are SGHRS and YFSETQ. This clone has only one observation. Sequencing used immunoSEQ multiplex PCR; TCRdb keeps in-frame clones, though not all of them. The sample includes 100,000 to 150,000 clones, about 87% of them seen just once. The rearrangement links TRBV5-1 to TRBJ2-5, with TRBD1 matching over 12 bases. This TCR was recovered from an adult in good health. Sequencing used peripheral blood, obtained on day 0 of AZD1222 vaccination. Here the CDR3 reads CASSSGTGGTYQETQYF. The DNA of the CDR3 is TGCGCCAGCAGCTCCGGGACAGGGGGCACGTACCAAGAGACCCAGTACTTC.